This paragraph covers one T cell receptor beta chain sequence. As yet, its antigen is unknown. This sample was taken from a study of hypomethylating agent response in myelodysplastic syndrome. Study details: Of the myelodysplastic syndrome patients, under 10 were male, 2 female.

Overall study results and limits: Whether shared GLIPH2 clusters recognize novel MDS antigens was not confirmed.

CDR1 SGHAT and CDR2 FQNNGV come from the germline V gene. The CDR3 is 14 amino acids. With 3 bases clipped from V and 4 bases from J, the junction kept 6 bases outside the gene matches. TCRdb keeps only in-frame clones here, not all; method: immunoSEQ multiplex PCR. The profile shows about 3,000 clones, roughly 87% of them singletons. T-cell subsets were not sorted; bulk bone marrow was analyzed. The clonotype comes from a human donor with myelodysplastic syndrome. The sequenced sample was bone marrow, obtained before or after starting hypomethylating agent treatment for myelodysplastic syndrome (not recorded which). The genes are TRBV11-2 and TRBJ2-7, with TRBD1 matching 7 bases. CDR3 loop: CASSFLRGRYEQYF. CDR3 in DNA: TGTGCCAGCAGCTTTCTAAGGGGGCGGTACGAGCAGTACTTC.